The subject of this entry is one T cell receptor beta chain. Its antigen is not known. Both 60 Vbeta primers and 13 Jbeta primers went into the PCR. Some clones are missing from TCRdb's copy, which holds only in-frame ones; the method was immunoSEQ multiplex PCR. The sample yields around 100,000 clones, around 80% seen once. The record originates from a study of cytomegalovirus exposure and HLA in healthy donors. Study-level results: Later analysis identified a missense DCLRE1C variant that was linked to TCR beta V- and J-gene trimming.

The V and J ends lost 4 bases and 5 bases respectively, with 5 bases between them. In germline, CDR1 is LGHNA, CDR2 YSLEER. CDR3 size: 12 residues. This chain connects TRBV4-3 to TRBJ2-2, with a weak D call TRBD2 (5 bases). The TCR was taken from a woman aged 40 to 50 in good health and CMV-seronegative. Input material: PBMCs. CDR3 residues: CASSPGTGELFF. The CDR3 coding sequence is TGCGCCAGCAGCCCGGGGACCGGGGAGCTGTTTTTT.